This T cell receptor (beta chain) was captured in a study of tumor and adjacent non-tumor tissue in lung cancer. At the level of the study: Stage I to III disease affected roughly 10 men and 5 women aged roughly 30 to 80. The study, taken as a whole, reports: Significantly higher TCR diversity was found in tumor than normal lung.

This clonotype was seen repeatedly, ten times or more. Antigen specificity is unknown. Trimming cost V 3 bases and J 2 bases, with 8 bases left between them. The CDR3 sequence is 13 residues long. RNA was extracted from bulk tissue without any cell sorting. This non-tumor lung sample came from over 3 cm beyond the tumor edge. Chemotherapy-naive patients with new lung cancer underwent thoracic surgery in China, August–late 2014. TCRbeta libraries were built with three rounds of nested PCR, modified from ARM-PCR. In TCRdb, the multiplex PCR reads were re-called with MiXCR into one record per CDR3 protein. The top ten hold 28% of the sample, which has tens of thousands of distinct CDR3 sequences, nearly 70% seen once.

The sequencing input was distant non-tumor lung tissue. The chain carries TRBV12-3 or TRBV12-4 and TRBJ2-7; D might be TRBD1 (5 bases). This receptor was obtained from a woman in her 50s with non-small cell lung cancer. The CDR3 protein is CASSFTGPYEQYF. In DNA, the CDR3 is TGTGCCAGCAGTTTTACAGGCCCCTACGAGCAGTACTTC.